This record concerns one T cell receptor (beta chain) sequence. Germline V gene sequence: CDR1 SGDLS, CDR2 YYNGEE. The CDR3 sequence is 19 residues long. The V end was cut by 4 bases, the J end by 3 bases, with 25 bases between. Per the original data handling: Nucleated cell number was recorded as an estimate derived from reference gene primer amplification. The assay was immunoSEQ multiplex PCR, and TCRdb's table has in-frame clones only and misses some. The V and J calls and clone size come from that table; D and trimming were worked out from the DNA. The top ten hold approximately 5% of the sample, which has a few hundred thousand clones, around four fifths seen once. The data were obtained in a study of blood T cell repertoires in COVID-19. The wider study: Material from acute and convalescent COVID-19 was sourced from the United States, Italy and Spain.

The participants were between about 18 and 90 years old and came from 24 US areas. The recovered donors of Cohort 3 showed two negative PCRs, clearance, or symptom resolution. The specimen was PBMCs or T cells enriched from blood (not recorded which). This chain joins TRBV9 and TRBJ2-2; tentative D call: TRBD2 (5 bases). The receptor's source is a woman aged 45 to 65 who had recovered from COVID-19. The CDR3 here is CASSPKASLDGGYTGELFF. The CDR3 coding sequence is TGTGCCAGCAGCCCGAAAGCAAGCTTGGATGGAGGATACACCGGGGAGCTGTTTTTT. Based on the CDR3 plus reference TRBV9 and TRBJ2-2, the full variable domain is DSGVTQTPKHLITATGQRVTLRCSPRSGDLSVYWYQQSLDQGLQFLIQYYNGEERAKGNILERFSAQQFPDLHSELNLSSLELGDSALYFCASSPKASLDGGYTGELFFGEGSRLTVL.